This T cell receptor (beta chain) was found in a study of shared T cell receptors in the human thymus. Trimming left V 2 bases short and J 4 bases short, with 15 bases between. CDR1 is MDHEN, CDR2 SYDVKM, per germline. The CDR3 has 15 residues. Generated by immunoSEQ multiplex PCR, the TCRdb table keeps only in-frame clones and is missing some. The sample lists hundreds of thousands of clones, approximately 88% occurring once. The same data also went into a second study, on human thymus T cells. That paper adds: There appeared to be biased usage of V and J genes in thymic and blood repertoires.

The J gene is TRBJ2-7, the V gene TRBV28; TRBD1 is a possible D gene (6 bases). This clonotype was obtained from a boy younger than two with a congenital heart defect. The sequenced sample consisted of thymocytes. Here the CDR3 reads CASSLNREGDYEQYF. The CDR3, as DNA: TGTGCCAGCAGTTTAAACAGGGAAGGGGATTACGAGCAGTACTTC.